These 18 T cell receptor beta chains were all obtained from the same sample, sequenced in a study of T cell repertoires in cytomegalovirus infection. No cognate antigen is known for these TCRs. TCRdb itself ran the reads through MiXCR, one entry per CDR3 protein. The sample has about 310,000 distinct CDR3 sequences; roughly 25% are singletons. This specimen consisted of cultured PBMCs, obtained from culture after CMV antigen stimulation. The origin of the receptors is a human donor in good health (CMV status not recorded). Some clones in this sample may be carry-over from other donors' samples.

The rearrangement links TRBV14 to TRBJ2-1; 9 positions agree with TRBD2. The CDR3 sequence is 16 residues long. Germline assignment: CDR1 SGHDN and CDR2 FVKESK. The J segment lost 4 bases and the V segment lost 3 bases, leaving 7 bases of the junction unmatched. In nucleotides, the CDR3 is TGTGCCAGCAGCCACCAGCTAGCGGGGAAATACAATGAGCAGTTCTTC. Protein sequence: CASSHQLAGKYNEQFF.

This chain uses TRBV30 with TRBJ2-7; D unresolved. The V and J ends lost 2 bases and 1 base respectively, with 3 bases between them. The CDR3 consists of 11 residues. Germline V gives CDR1 GTSNPN, CDR2 SVGIG (reference sequence). The chain's CDR3 is CAWSNSYEQYF. CDR3 bases: TGTGCCTGGAGTAATTCCTACGAGCAGTACTTC. Combining the CDR3 with reference TRBV30 and TRBJ2-7 gives the whole variable domain SQTIHQWPATLVQPVGSPLSLECTVEGTSNPNLYWYRQAAGRGLQLLFYSVGIGQISSEVPQNLSASRPQDRQFILSSKKLLLSDSGFYLCAWSNSYEQYFGPGTRLTVT.

CDR3 DNA: TGTGCCAGCAGCCCGAGCGTAGCGGGAGTAGTCCCGACAGATACGCAGTATTTT. Its translation is CASSPSVAGVVPTDTQYF. V usage is TRBV7-6 and J usage is TRBJ2-3, with 9 bases aligning to TRBD2. Germline loops: CDR1 SGHVS, CDR2 FNYEAQ. The CDR3 has 18 residues. Trimming took 5 bases from V and 3 from J; bases not matched to a gene: 15.

The CDR3 is CASTLYRGEGYTF. In nucleotides, the CDR3 is TGTGCCAGCACCCTATATAGAGGCGAAGGCTACACCTTC. This rearrangement joins TRBV28 to TRBJ1-2; D remains unclear. From germline, CDR1 is MDHEN and CDR2 SYDVKM. The CDR3 is 13 residues long. Trimming stripped 7 bases from V and 8 bases from J, with 17 bases between.

The chain recombines TRBV6-2 or TRBV6-3 with TRBJ2-7, with 11 bases lining up with TRBD2. V lost 6 bases, J lost 0 bases, and 7 bases stayed unmatched. The CDR3 runs to 16 residues. Germline values: CDR1 MNHEY, CDR2 SVGEGT. The CDR3 bases are TGTGCCAGCAGCCAAACCGGGACTAGCGGCTCCTACGAGCAGTACTTC. It yields the protein CASSQTGTSGSYEQYF.

This clonotype has only a few counts. V usage is TRBV5-6 and J usage is TRBJ1-1; no reliable D call. Looked up from germline, CDR1 is SGHDT and CDR2 is YYEEEE. The CDR3 totals 16 residues. The V gene lost 4 bases and the J gene lost 0 bases, with 16 bases spanning the gap. CDR3 sequence reads: CASSPLFRRMNTEAFF. Here the CDR3 DNA reads TGTGCCAGCAGCCCCCTCTTTAGGCGAATGAACACTGAAGCTTTCTTT.

This clonotype was recorded a few times. V and J are TRBV2 and TRBJ1-1, with TRBD1 identical over 9 bases. The CDR3 length is 17 residues. Germline lookup yields CDR1 SNHLY and CDR2 FYNNEI. Germline trimming cut 1 base from V and 0 bases from J; bases unmatched to any gene: 6. This CDR3 is CASSEGTGGGMNTEAFF. The CDR3 bases are TGTGCCAGCAGTGAAGGAACAGGGGGCGGAATGAACACTGAAGCTTTCTTT.

This clonotype was seen a handful of times. V is TRBV7-6 and J is TRBJ2-5, with TRBD2 matching 7 bases. The length of the CDR3 is 17 residues. V lost 5 bases to trimming and J lost 0 bases; unmatched junction nucleotides: 12. CDR1 SGHVS and CDR2 FNYEAQ come from the germline V gene. The CDR3 DNA reads as TGTGCCAGCAGCGCAGCCCGAGCGGGACGGTACCAAGAGACCCAGTACTTC. Translated, it gives CASSAARAGRYQETQYF.

A few counts support this clonotype. The rearrangement links TRBV7-9 to TRBJ2-5, with TRBD2 matching 7 bases. Germline-derived CDR1 and CDR2 are SEHNR and FQNEAQ (reference sequence). The CDR3 sequence is 13 residues long. V trimming: 9 bases; J trimming: 2 bases; junction bases outside the gene matches: 6. The chain's CDR3 is CASRSSGQETQYF. The DNA of the CDR3 is TGTGCCAGTCGATCTAGCGGACAAGAGACCCAGTACTTC.

This clonotype has at least ten counts. The CDR3 nucleotides are TGTGCCTCAGCTAATATGAACACTGAAGCTTTCTTT. Encoded protein: CASANMNTEAFF. The rearrangement links TRBV7-2 to TRBJ1-1; D ambiguous. The CDR3 runs 12 residues. The V end was cut by 11 bases, the J end by 0 bases, with 10 bases between. Germline CDR1 and CDR2: SGHTA and FQGNSA. Filled out from reference TRBV7-2 and TRBJ1-1, the complete variable domain reads GAGVSQSPSNKVTEKGKDVELRCDPISGHTALYWYRQSLGQGLEFLIYFQGNSAPDKSGLPSDRFSAERTGGSVSTLTIQRTQQEDSAVYLCASANMNTEAFFGQGTRLTVV.

Turning to this clonotype: A much bigger clone sits one base away, suggesting this may be a read error. The V call is TRBV7-2, the J call TRBJ1-1; no firm D call. CDR1 and CDR2 (germline): SGHTA, FQGNSA. The CDR3 totals 16 residues. For the CDR3, the DNA is TGTGCCAGCAACTTACGAGAGATCGGCCGCGGCACTGAAGCTTTCTTT. Translating gives CASNLREIGRGTEAFF.

This sequence joins TRBV20-1 and TRBJ2-1; weak D call: TRBD2 (5 bases). CDR3 size: 14 residues. The V gene lost 3 bases and the J gene lost 2 bases, with 11 bases spanning the gap. CDR1 is DFQATT and CDR2 is SNEGSKA in the germline V gene (reference sequence). The CDR3 nucleotides are TGCAGTGCTAGGCCACTAGGGCCCTACAATGAGCAGTTCTTC. Amino acid sequence: CSARPLGPYNEQFF.

Comment on this clonotype: The junction differs from germline at one of its ends, possibly a read error. The V and J genes are TRBV29-1 and TRBJ1-2; D not resolved. Germline V gene data show CDR1 as SQVTM and CDR2 as ANQGSEA. The CDR3 sequence is 12 residues long. The CDR3 is CSVVVSAYGYIF. For the CDR3, the DNA is TGCAGCGTTGTCGTATCAGCCTATGGCTACATCTTC.

The rearrangement joins TRBV12-3 or TRBV12-4 to TRBJ2-2; D not resolved. This CDR3 is built from 11 residues. V lost 6 bases to trimming and J lost 6 bases, with 5 bases between them. For the CDR3, the DNA is TGTGCCAGCAGCCGGTCCGGGGAGCTGTTTTTT. Its protein is CASSRSGELFF.

This clonotype showed up many times. V gene TRBV7-8 combines with J gene TRBJ2-3; 10 nucleotides match TRBD2. The germline V gene has CDR1 SGHVS and CDR2 FQNEAQ. The V and J ends lost 1 base and 4 bases, in that order; junction bases with no gene match: 5. CDR3 length: 16 amino acids. The CDR3, as DNA: TGTGCCAGCAGCTTAGTGAGGCTAGCGGGAGCAGATACGCAGTATTTT. Translated, it gives CASSLVRLAGADTQYF.

The chain joins TRBV6-5 to TRBJ1-4; the match to TRBD1 covers 9 bases. The V gene's germline CDR1 is MNHEY and CDR2 SVGAGI. There are 13 residues in the CDR3. V trimming: 1 base; J trimming: 14 bases; junction bases outside the gene matches: 5. CDR3 DNA sequence: TGTGCCAGCAGTTACTTGGGACAGGGTGATCTGTTTTTT. It specifies CASSYLGQGDLFF.

J is TRBJ2-1 and V is TRBV18; no firm D call. Germline V CDR1 and CDR2: KGHSH, LQKENI. V gave up 4 bases and J gave up 3 bases, with 22 bases separating them. The CDR3 covers 18 residues. CDR3 protein: CASSLLGPRSVGYNEQFF. CDR3 DNA: TGTGCCAGCTCACTTCTAGGGCCTCGCTCGGTCGGCTACAATGAGCAGTTCTTC.

This chain connects TRBV24-1 to TRBJ2-3, with D tentatively TRBD1 (5 bases). Germline V CDR1 and CDR2: KGHDR, SFDVKD. Deletions cut 8 bases from V and 6 bases from J, with 17 bases between. This CDR3 has 14 residues. The CDR3: CATKGKDVVDTQYF. CDR3 nucleotides: TGTGCCACCAAGGGGAAAGACGTTGTGGATACGCAGTATTTT.